What follows describes a single T cell receptor (beta chain). This entry belongs to a study of blood T cell repertoires in COVID-19. The overall study: Material from acute and convalescent COVID-19 was sourced from the United States, Italy and Spain.

Measured with immunoSEQ multiplex PCR; TCRdb has only the in-frame clones, and not every one. The sample has about 6,700 clones; roughly 86% are singletons. The sequencing input was peripheral blood. This sequence originates from a human donor in a cohort sampled during active COVID-19.

The DNA of the CDR3 is TGTGCCAGCAGCCTGGACAGGGGCACTGAAGCTTTCTTT. Translation: CASSLDRGTEAFF. The chain uses TRBV28 and TRBJ1-1; TRBD1 aligns across 9 bases. CDR3 length: 13 amino acids. CDR1 and CDR2 (germline): MDHEN, SYDVKM. Trimming cost V 6 bases and J 4 bases; bases outside gene matches: 3.